The clone carrying this T cell receptor (beta chain) appeared once. The data belong to a study of PD-1 blockade in classical Hodgkin lymphoma. Background on the study: Patients were administered nivolumab (3 mg/kg intravenously) every 2 weeks.

Time point specified: cycle 4 day 1 (C4D1), after about 6 weeks of nivolumab. Each of the patients experienced relapse following autologous stem cell transplantation, and their brentuximab vedotin exposure differed. The germline gives CDR1 SGHVS, CDR2 FNYEAQ. The CDR3 spans 14 residues. Trimming took 10 bases from V and 5 from J, leaving 20 bases between them. This table comes from immunoSEQ multiplex PCR, and its TCRdb copy is limited to in-frame clones, with some not included. Here the sample spans about 60,000 clones, 90% to 95% being singletons. The specimen was peripheral blood mononuclear cells (PBMCs), collected before the fourth cycle of nivolumab. This sequence was found in a human donor with classical Hodgkin lymphoma. This chain joins TRBV7-6 and TRBJ2-5, with D perhaps TRBD2 (5 bases). The CDR3 DNA is TGTGCCACCCAGAGCCGGGATCCGGGGGAGACCCAGTACTTC. This codes for CATQSRDPGETQYF.